This T cell receptor (beta chain) was recovered during a study of OX40 agonist ivuxolimab in advanced cancers. The study, taken as a whole, reports: Some of the nonresponding patients also showed low levels of normalized T-cell clonal expansion. The mean number of expanded clones was higher in CD8+ T cells than in CD4+. At doses 0.1 to 3.0 mg/kg, CD4+ and CD8+ clones expanded.

Generated by immunoSEQ multiplex PCR, the TCRdb table keeps only in-frame clones and is missing some. The table records about 79,000 clones, about 85% of them present only once. This clone was recorded only once. The antigen is unknown. The ends lost 4 bases at V and 0 bases at J; junction bases unmatched: 3. This CDR3 region has 15 residues. CDR1 SGHTA and CDR2 FQGNSA come from the germline V gene. The TCR sequence derives from an adult with an advanced solid tumor such as melanoma, head and neck, liver or kidney cancer. J is TRBJ1-2 and V is TRBV7-2; 9 positions match TRBD1. The starting material was CD4+ or CD8+ T cells sorted from blood, obtained in a trial of the OX40 agonist ivuxolimab. The chain's CDR3 is CASSSDRGPNYGYTF. In DNA form, the CDR3 reads TGTGCCAGCAGCTCGGACAGGGGACCTAACTATGGCTACACCTTC.